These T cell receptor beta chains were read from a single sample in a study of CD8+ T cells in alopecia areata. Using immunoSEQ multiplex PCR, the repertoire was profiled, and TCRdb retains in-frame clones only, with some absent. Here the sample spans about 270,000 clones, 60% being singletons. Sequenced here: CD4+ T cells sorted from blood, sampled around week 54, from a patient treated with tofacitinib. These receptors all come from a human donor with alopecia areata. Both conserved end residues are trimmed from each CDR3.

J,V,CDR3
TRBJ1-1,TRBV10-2,ASSPRQNTEAF
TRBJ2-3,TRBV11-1,ASSLVSPLENTQY
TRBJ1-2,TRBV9,ASSVSDREDYGYT
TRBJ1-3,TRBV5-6,ASSLGGNTIY
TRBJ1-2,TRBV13,ASSRDRGYGYT
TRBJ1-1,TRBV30,AWKTGFTTEAF
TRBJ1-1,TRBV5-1,ASSTTGMMNTEAF
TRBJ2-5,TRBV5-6,ASSQVAGRNQETQY
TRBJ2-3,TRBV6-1,ASSQLAGGTDTQY
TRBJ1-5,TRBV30,AWSGTGKPQH
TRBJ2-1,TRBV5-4,ASSSLAGGPYEQF
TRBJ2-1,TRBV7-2,ASRLRTGTYNEQF
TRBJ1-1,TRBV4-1,ASSLLAEGTEAF
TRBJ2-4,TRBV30,AFVRPGNIQY
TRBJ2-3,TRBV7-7,ASSLVLADTQY
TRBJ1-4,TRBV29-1,SVEEGVRNEKLF
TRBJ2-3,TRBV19,ASTPRPTDTQY
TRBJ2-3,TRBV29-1,SVADFSSTDTQY